These 11 T cell receptor beta chains came from one sample sequenced in a study of T cell changes during pregnancy in multiple sclerosis. TCRdb's table, derived via immunoSEQ multiplex PCR, lists solely in-frame clones and lacks some. The sample records 85,000 to 90,000 clones, approximately 95% being singletons. The sequencing here drew on peripheral blood, taken after pregnancy. These receptors all stem from a female donor in good health, enrolled as a control in a pregnancy study.

The J gene is TRBJ2-7, the V gene TRBV7-6; TRBD1 agrees at 7 bases. CDR3 length: 14 amino acids. CDR1 and CDR2 (germline): SGHVS, FNYEAQ. V was pared by 3 bases and J by 2 bases, with 4 bases of the junction left unmatched. CDR3 region: CASSFRDSAYEQYF. The CDR3 DNA reads as TGTGCCAGCAGCTTCCGGGACAGCGCCTACGAGCAGTACTTC.

This chain joins TRBV14 and TRBJ1-1, with D hard to call. The germline V and J ends were trimmed by 5 bases and 10 bases, with 20 bases remaining between them. Germline V gene lookup returns CDR1 SGHDN and CDR2 FVKESK. The CDR3 has 14 amino acids. The CDR3 loop reads CASSADLRGRGAFF. CDR3 bases: TGTGCCAGCAGCGCCGACCTCCGCGGACGGGGAGCTTTCTTT.

The chain joins TRBV7-9 to TRBJ2-1; a weak D match, TRBD2 (5 bases). Trimming took off 5 bases at V and 7 bases at J, with 9 bases between the two ends. This CDR3 contains 12 residues. Germline values: CDR1 SEHNR, CDR2 FQNEAQ (reference sequence). CDR3 region: CASSRGRNEQFF. Written as DNA, the CDR3 is TGTGCCAGCAGCCGGGGTCGGAATGAGCAGTTCTTC. Filled out from reference TRBV7-9 and TRBJ2-1, the complete variable domain reads DTGVSQNPRHKITKRGQNVTFRCDPISEHNRLYWYRQTLGQGPEFLTYFQNEAQLEKSRLLSDRFSAERPKGSFSTLEIQRTEQGDSAMYLCASSRGRNEQFFGPGTRLTVL.

V gene TRBV5-1 combines with J gene TRBJ2-5; possible D gene TRBD2, 5 bases. The J call may be wrong; the DNA end is better matched by TRBJ2-7. Germline V gives CDR1 SGHRS, CDR2 YFSETQ. The CDR3 sequence is 12 residues long. This chain's CDR3 is CASSPGSYEQYF. Written as DNA, the CDR3 is TGCGCCAGCAGCCCGGGATCCTACGAGCAGTACTTC.

J is TRBJ2-2 and V is TRBV23-1; 9 nucleotides align to TRBD1. TRBV23-1 is classed as an ORF, of uncertain function. Trimming took 4 bases from V and 7 from J; bases not matched to a gene: 10. The CDR3 length is 16 residues. The CDR3 loop is CASSLTSGTGNGELFF. Here the CDR3 DNA reads TGCGCCAGCAGTCTAACTTCCGGGACAGGGAACGGGGAGCTGTTTTTT.

The CDR3 spells CAGGGGPFGYTF. The CDR3 region has the DNA TGTGCCGGGGGCGGCGGGCCCTTTGGCTACACCTTC. The chain employs TRBV28 and TRBJ1-2, with D possibly TRBD1 on 6 matching bases. V was cut by 11 bases and J by 7 bases, with 17 bases left in between. This CDR3 is 12 amino acids long. CDR1 is MDHEN and CDR2 is SYDVKM in the germline V gene.

This CDR3 reads CASSSSGGGFKQFF. The CDR3 DNA is TGTGCCAGCAGCTCTAGCGGAGGGGGATTTAAGCAGTTCTTC. The chain links TRBV6-6 to TRBJ2-1; a possible D gene is TRBD2 (7 bases). V dropped 6 bases and J dropped 11 bases, with 20 bases sitting between them. Germline CDR1 MNHNY, CDR2 SVGAGI (reference sequence). The CDR3 has 14 residues.

The J gene is TRBJ2-7, the V gene TRBV18; TRBD1 aligns across 10 bases. With 3 bases clipped from V and 4 bases from J, the junction kept 3 bases outside the gene matches. This CDR3 is built from 14 residues. Germline V lookup: CDR1 KGHSH, CDR2 LQKENI. The CDR3 nucleotides are TGTGCCAGCTCACCGGGACAGGGGTGGTACGAGCAGTACTTC. Translation gives CASSPGQGWYEQYF.

This rearrangement joins TRBV7-8 to TRBJ2-2; the D gene is possibly TRBD1 (5 bases). This CDR3 has 15 residues. The V and J ends lost 5 bases and 4 bases respectively, with 14 bases between them. CDR1 SGHVS and CDR2 FQNEAQ come from the germline V gene. The CDR3 region has the DNA TGTGCCAGCAGCGTGACAGAAGTTAGCACCGGGGAGCTGTTTTTT. It encodes CASSVTEVSTGELFF.

V gene TRBV7-9 combines with J gene TRBJ2-2; TRBD1 matches 7 bases. Germline CDR1 SEHNR, CDR2 FQNEAQ (reference sequence). After removal of 4 bases from V and 5 bases from J, the junction contained 4 bases not matched to a gene. CDR3 size: 14 residues. This CDR3 reads CASSSGTATGELFF. CDR3 coding DNA: TGTGCCAGCAGCTCCGGGACAGCAACCGGGGAGCTGTTTTTT.

This clone was seen only a few times. The J gene is TRBJ2-7, the V gene TRBV28, with 8 bases matching TRBD1. CDR3 length: 15 residues. CDR1 and CDR2 from the germline V gene are MDHEN and SYDVKM. The ends lost 5 bases at V and 4 bases at J; junction bases unmatched: 10. CDR3 loop: CASSTPGGKVYEQYF. The CDR3 nucleotides are TGTGCCAGCAGTACGCCAGGGGGCAAGGTGTACGAGCAGTACTTC.